This passage covers 17 T cell receptor beta chains from one sample sequenced in a study of blood T cell repertoires in COVID-19 (dated by TCRdb to 2020 to 2022). Receptor amplification or capture employed the immunoSEQ multiplex PCR assay. This is the immuneACCESS table as TCRdb keeps it, with only in-frame sequences that have V and J called. A part of the clones is gone; compared with another copy, unresolved V genes explain less than half, and the rest is unexplained. The table for this sample lists about 48,000 clones; 89% of them were counted only once. Jointly, the top ten make up 25% to 35% of the sample. The specimen was peripheral blood. The receptors were gathered from a woman older than 75 with acute or convalescent COVID-19.

This clone appeared once. The genes are TRBV28 and TRBJ2-2; D is ambiguous. CDR3 length: 13 amino acids. V was pared by 3 bases and J by 3 bases, with 5 bases between. Germline V gene data show CDR1 as MDHEN and CDR2 as SYDVKM. This CDR3 reads CASSFPDTGELFF. The CDR3 DNA is TGTGCCAGCAGTTTCCCCGACACCGGGGAGCTGTTTTTT.

The chain couples TRBV12-3 or TRBV12-4 to TRBJ1-1; 7 nucleotides line up with TRBD1. CDR3 size: 13 residues. After removal of 4 bases from V and 4 bases from J, the junction contained 3 bases not matched to a gene. The CDR3 bases are TGTGCCAGCAGTTATGACAGGGCCACTGAAGCTTTCTTT. It codes for CASSYDRATEAFF.

The chain recombines TRBV6-6 with TRBJ1-2, with a tentative D call TRBD1 (5 bases). The CDR3 covers 16 residues. CDR1 and CDR2 (germline): MNHNY, SVGAGI (reference sequence). Between the trimmed V and J ends, which lost 5 bases and 0 bases, there was a span of 16 bases. The CDR3 DNA sequence: TGTGCCAGCAGTGCGGGGCCGCAGCGGCCTAACTATGGCTACACCTTC. Protein sequence: CASSAGPQRPNYGYTF.

The rearrangement links TRBV9 to TRBJ2-1; D gene unclear. V lost 0 bases and J lost 6, with 13 bases in between. Looked up from germline, CDR1 is SGDLS and CDR2 is YYNGEE. The CDR3 extends over 15 amino acids. The CDR3 coding sequence is TGTGCCAGCAGCGTAGTCCCAGTCCCTGGCAATGAGCAGTTCTTC. Amino acid sequence: CASSVVPVPGNEQFF.

V gene TRBV5-6 combines with J gene TRBJ2-7; tentative D call: TRBD2 (7 bases). Trimming stripped 1 base from V and 4 bases from J, with 15 bases between. This CDR3 contains 15 residues. In germline, CDR1 is SGHDT, CDR2 YYEEEE. The DNA for the CDR3 is TGTGCCAGCAGCTTGCGCGGGGGCGGCAGGTACGAGCAGTACGTC. Amino acids: CASSLRGGGRYEQYV.

The rearrangement links TRBV6-2 or TRBV6-3 to TRBJ1-4, with D uncertain. Germline CDR1 reads MNHEY; CDR2 reads SVGEGT. Trimming shortened V by 3 bases and J by 12 bases, and 11 bases separated the two germline ends. There are 12 residues in the CDR3. CDR3 sequence reads: CASSYPSVELFF. The CDR3 nucleotides read TGTGCCAGCAGTTATCCCTCCGTAGAACTGTTTTTT.

The V and J genes are TRBV18 and TRBJ2-5; D uncertain. The germline V and J ends were trimmed by 2 bases and 1 base, with 11 bases remaining between them. The CDR3 contains 15 residues. CDR1 and CDR2 from the germline V gene are KGHSH and LQKENI. CDR3 sequence: CASSPKSHTQETQYF. CDR3 DNA: TGTGCCAGCTCACCAAAATCCCACACCCAAGAGACCCAGTACTTC.

This sequence joins TRBV10-3 and TRBJ1-2, with unresolved D. CDR1 ENHRY and CDR2 SYGVKD come from the germline V gene. V shed 3 bases and J shed 7 bases, with 15 bases lying between them. This CDR3 is 14 amino acids long. CDR3 DNA sequence: TGTGCCATCAGTGATCCAAGCAGGCCCAGTGGCTACACCTTC. Amino acids: CAISDPSRPSGYTF.

The chain is built from TRBV5-6 and TRBJ2-2; TRBD1 matches at 7 bases. The germline CDR1 and CDR2 sequences are SGHDT and YYEEEE. The trim removed 0 bases at V and 7 bases at J, leaving 6 bases unmatched. The CDR3 has 15 residues. The chain's CDR3 is CASSLVRGHGGELFF. CDR3 DNA sequence: TGTGCCAGCAGCTTGGTGAGGGGGCACGGCGGGGAGCTGTTTTTT.

The genes are TRBV20-1 and TRBJ2-5, with D uncertain. This CDR3 region has 12 residues. Germline V gene sequence: CDR1 DFQATT, CDR2 SNEGSKA (reference sequence). V lost 3 bases and J lost 4, with 9 bases in between. CDR3 in DNA: TGCAGTGCTAGTTTGGTGCGAGAGACCCAGTACTTC. Its protein product is CSASLVRETQYF.

The rearrangement joins TRBV9 to TRBJ1-2; maybe TRBD1 (5 bases). V lost 4 bases and J 2 bases, leaving 12 bases between the germline ends. Looked up from germline, CDR1 is SGDLS and CDR2 is YYNGEE. The CDR3 sequence is 14 residues long. CDR3 protein: CASSPSTGNYGYTF. CDR3 DNA sequence: TGTGCCAGCAGCCCGAGTACAGGAAACTATGGCTACACCTTC. The whole variable domain, filled in from reference TRBV9 and TRBJ1-2, reads DSGVTQTPKHLITATGQRVTLRCSPRSGDLSVYWYQQSLDQGLQFLIQYYNGEERAKGNILERFSAQQFPDLHSELNLSSLELGDSALYFCASSPSTGNYGYTFGSGTRLTVV.

The chain recombines TRBV3-1 (or the pseudogene TRBV3-2) with TRBJ2-3; weak D call: TRBD2 (5 bases). The CDR3 runs to 17 residues. Germline values: CDR1 LGHDT, CDR2 YNNKEL (reference sequence). V lost 3 bases and J lost 2, with 18 bases in between. CDR3 in amino acids: CASSHAVGYGDTDTQYF. The CDR3 DNA reads as TGTGCCAGCAGCCACGCCGTCGGTTACGGGGACACAGATACGCAGTATTTT.

Turning to this clone: Other nucleotide sequences in the sample specify the same CDR3. This sequence joins TRBV7-9 and TRBJ2-2, with D possibly being TRBD2 (6 bases). V dropped 0 bases and J dropped 4 bases, with 6 bases sitting between them. The CDR3 has 14 amino acids. The germline CDR1 and CDR2 sequences are SEHNR and FQNEAQ (reference sequence). The CDR3 here is CASSLAGGTGELFF. In DNA form, the CDR3 reads TGTGCCAGCAGCTTAGCGGGGGGCACCGGGGAGCTGTTTTTT.

This chain connects TRBV6-5 to TRBJ1-4; 8 nucleotides agree with TRBD1. This CDR3 comprises 14 residues. With V trimmed by 5 bases and J by 7 bases, 6 bases remained unmatched. The V gene's germline CDR1 is MNHEY and CDR2 SVGAGI. CDR3 DNA sequence: TGTGCCAGCAGTCATCAGGGGGCGGGTGAAAAACTGTTTTTT. This translates into CASSHQGAGEKLFF.

The genes are TRBV3-1 (or the pseudogene TRBV3-2) and TRBJ2-6; unclear D gene. V lost 0 bases, J lost 1 base, and 7 bases lay in between. Germline CDR1 LGHDT, CDR2 YNNKEL (reference sequence). The CDR3 covers 16 residues. The CDR3 nucleotides are TGTGCCAGCAGCCAAGATCTCCCGTCTGGGGCCAACGTCCTGACTTTC. Translating gives CASSQDLPSGANVLTF.

The gene calls are TRBV5-1 and TRBJ1-2; TRBD1 aligns across 8 bases. After removal of 4 bases from V and 4 bases from J, the junction contained 6 bases not matched to a gene. The CDR3 covers 14 residues. Germline values: CDR1 SGHRS, CDR2 YFSETQ. In DNA form, the CDR3 reads TGCGCCAGCAGCACCGACAGGGGCGTCTATGGCTACACCTTC. This gives the protein CASSTDRGVYGYTF.

The chain links TRBV11-2 to TRBJ2-4, with D hard to call. The germline V and J ends were trimmed by 5 bases and 12 bases, with 14 bases remaining between them. The CDR3 has 12 amino acids. Germline V gene data show CDR1 as SGHAT and CDR2 as FQNNGV. CDR3 sequence (DNA): TGTGCCAGCAGCCGCCCGAGACTTACTCAGTACTTC. Protein sequence: CASSRPRLTQYF.